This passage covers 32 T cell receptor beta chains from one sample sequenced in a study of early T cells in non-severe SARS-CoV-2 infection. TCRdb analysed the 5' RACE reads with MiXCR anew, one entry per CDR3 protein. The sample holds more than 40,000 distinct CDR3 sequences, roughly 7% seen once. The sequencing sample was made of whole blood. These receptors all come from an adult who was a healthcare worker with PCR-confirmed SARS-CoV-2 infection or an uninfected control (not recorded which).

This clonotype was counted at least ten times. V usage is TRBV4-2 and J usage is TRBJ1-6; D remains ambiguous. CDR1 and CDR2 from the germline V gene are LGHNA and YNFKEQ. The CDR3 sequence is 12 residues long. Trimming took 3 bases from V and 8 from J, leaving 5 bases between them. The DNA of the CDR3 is TGTGCCAGCAGCCAGGTAGATTCACCCCTCCACTTT. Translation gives CASSQVDSPLHF.

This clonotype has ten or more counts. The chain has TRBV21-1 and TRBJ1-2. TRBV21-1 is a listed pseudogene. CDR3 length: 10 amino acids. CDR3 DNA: TGTGCCAGCAGCTCTAAGGGCTACACCTTC. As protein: CASSSKGYTF.

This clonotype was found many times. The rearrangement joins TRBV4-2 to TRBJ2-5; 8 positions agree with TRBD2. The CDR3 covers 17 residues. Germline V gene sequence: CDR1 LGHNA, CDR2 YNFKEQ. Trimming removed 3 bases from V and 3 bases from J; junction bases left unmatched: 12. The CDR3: CASSQSRVSGKKETQYF. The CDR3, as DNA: TGTGCCAGCAGCCAGTCAAGGGTTAGCGGGAAAAAAGAGACCCAGTACTTC.

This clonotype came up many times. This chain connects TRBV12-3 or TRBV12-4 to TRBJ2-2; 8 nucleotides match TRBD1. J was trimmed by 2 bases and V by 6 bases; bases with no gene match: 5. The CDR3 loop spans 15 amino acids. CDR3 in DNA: TGTGCCAGCAGCTACAGGGGGGCCAACACCGGGGAGCTGTTTTTT. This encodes CASSYRGANTGELFF.

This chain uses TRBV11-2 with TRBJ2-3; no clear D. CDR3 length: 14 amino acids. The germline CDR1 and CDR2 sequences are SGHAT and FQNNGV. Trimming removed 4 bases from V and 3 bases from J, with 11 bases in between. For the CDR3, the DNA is TGTGCCAGCAGCTCCTCCGGGCCAACAGATACGCAGTATTTT. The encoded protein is CASSSSGPTDTQYF.

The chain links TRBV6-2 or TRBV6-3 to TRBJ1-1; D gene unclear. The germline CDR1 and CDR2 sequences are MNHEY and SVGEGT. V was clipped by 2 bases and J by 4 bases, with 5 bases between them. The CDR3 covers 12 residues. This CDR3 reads CASSYAGTEAFF. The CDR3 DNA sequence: TGTGCCAGCAGTTACGCAGGCACTGAAGCTTTCTTT.

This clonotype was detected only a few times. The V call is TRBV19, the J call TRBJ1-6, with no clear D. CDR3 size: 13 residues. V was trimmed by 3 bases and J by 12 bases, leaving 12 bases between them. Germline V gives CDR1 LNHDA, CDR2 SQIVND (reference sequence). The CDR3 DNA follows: TGTGCCAGTAGTATTGCCGTCTCCGGACCCCTCCACTTT. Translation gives CASSIAVSGPLHF.

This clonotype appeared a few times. CDR3 nucleotide sequence: TGTGCCAGCAGCGGGACAGCAGGGATTACGCAGTATTTT. This sequence encodes CASSGTAGITQYF. The J gene is TRBJ2-3, the V gene TRBV12-3 or TRBV12-4; 7 positions match TRBD1. The CDR3 has 13 residues. Losses at the gene ends were 6 bases for V and 8 bases for J; bases not matched to a gene: 8.

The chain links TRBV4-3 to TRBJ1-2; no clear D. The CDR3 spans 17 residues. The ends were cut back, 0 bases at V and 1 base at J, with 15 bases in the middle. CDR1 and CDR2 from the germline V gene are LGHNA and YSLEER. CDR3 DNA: TGCGCCAGCAGCCAAGAATTCAGGCCCCTCTTTAACTATGGCTACACCTTC. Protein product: CASSQEFRPLFNYGYTF.

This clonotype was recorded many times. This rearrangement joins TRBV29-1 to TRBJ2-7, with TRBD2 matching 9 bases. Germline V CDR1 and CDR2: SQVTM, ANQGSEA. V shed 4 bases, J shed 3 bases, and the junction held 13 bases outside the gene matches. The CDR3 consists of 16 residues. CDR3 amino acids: CSVVGVASGDLYEQYF. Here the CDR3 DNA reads TGCAGCGTTGTTGGCGTGGCTAGCGGGGATCTCTACGAGCAGTACTTC.

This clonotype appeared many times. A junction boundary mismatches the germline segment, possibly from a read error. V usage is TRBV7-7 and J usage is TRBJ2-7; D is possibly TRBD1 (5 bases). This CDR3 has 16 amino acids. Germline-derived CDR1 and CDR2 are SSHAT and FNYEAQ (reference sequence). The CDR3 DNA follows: TGTGCTAGCAGCTTAATGGACACCCTTAGCTCCTACGAGCAGTACTTC. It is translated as CASSLMDTLSSYEQYF. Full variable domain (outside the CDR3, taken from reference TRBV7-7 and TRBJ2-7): GAGVSQSPRYKVTKRGQDVTLRCDPISSHATLYWYQQALGQGPEFLTYFNYEAQPDKSGLPSDRFSAERPEGSISTLTIQRTEQRDSAMYRCASSLMDTLSSYEQYFGPGTRLTVT.

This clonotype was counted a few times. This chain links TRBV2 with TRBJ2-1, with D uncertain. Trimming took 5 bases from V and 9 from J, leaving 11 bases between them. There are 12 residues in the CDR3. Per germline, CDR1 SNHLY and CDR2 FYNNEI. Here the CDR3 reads CASSLDVGEQFF. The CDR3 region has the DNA TGTGCCAGCAGTCTCGACGTTGGTGAGCAGTTCTTC.

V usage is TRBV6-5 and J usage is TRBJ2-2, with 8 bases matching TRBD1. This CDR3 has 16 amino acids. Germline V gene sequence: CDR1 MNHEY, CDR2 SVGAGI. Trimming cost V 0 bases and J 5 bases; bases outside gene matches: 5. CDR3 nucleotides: TGTGCCAGCAGTTACTCCGGACAGGGAACAACCGGGGAGCTGTTTTTT. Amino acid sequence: CASSYSGQGTTGELFF.

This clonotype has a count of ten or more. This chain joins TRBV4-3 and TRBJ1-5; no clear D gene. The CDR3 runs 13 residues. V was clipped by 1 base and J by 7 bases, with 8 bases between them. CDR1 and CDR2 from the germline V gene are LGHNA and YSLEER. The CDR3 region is CASSQVVGQPQHF. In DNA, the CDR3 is TGCGCCAGCAGCCAAGTGGTCGGGCAGCCCCAGCATTTT.

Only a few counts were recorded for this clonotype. The CDR3 DNA follows: TGTGCCAGCAATCCTAAACCGGGACTAGCGGCTGATACGCAGTATTTT. Amino acids: CASNPKPGLAADTQYF. The chain employs TRBV28 and TRBJ2-3; 11 nucleotides agree with TRBD2. This CDR3 is built from 16 residues. The V gene end was trimmed by 7 bases and the J gene end by 6 bases; junction bases not matched to a gene: 12. The V gene's germline CDR1 is MDHEN and CDR2 SYDVKM.

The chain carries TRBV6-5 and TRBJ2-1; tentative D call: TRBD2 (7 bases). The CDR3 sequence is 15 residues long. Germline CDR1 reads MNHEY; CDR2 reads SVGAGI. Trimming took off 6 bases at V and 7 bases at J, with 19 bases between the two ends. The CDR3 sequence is CASRGGAESGNEQFF. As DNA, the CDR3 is TGTGCCAGCAGGGGGGGGGCCGAATCTGGAAATGAGCAGTTCTTC.

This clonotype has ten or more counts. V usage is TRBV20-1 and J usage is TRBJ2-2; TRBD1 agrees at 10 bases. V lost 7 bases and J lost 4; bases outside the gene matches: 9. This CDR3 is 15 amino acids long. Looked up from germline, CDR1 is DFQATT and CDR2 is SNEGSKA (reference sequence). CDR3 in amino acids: CSVGTGASGTGELFF. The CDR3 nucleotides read TGCAGTGTCGGGACAGGGGCCTCGGGCACCGGGGAGCTGTTTTTT.

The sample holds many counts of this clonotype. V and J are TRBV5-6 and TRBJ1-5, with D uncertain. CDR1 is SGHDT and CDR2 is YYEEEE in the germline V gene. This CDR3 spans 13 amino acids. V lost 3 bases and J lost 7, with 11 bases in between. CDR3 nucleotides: TGTGCCAGCAGCTACGGTACGACCCAGCCCCAGCATTTT. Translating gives CASSYGTTQPQHF.

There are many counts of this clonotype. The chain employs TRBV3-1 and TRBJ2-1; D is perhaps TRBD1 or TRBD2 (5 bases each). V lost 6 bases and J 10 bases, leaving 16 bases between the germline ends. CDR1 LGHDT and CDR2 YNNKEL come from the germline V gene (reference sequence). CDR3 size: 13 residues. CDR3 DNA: TGTGCCAGCAGACGTCAGGGATCGGGGGAGCAGTTCTTC. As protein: CASRRQGSGEQFF.

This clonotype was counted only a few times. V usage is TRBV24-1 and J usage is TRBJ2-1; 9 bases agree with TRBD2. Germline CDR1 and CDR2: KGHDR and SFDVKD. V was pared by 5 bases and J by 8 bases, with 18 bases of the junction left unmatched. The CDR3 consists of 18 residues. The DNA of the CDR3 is TGTGCCACCAGTGCCCTAACAGCCGGACTAGCGCCGATCGATGAGCAGTTCTTC. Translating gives CATSALTAGLAPIDEQFF.

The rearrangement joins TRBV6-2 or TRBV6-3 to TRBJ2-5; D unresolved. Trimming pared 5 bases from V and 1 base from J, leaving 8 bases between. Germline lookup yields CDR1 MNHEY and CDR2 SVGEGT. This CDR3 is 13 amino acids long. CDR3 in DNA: TGTGCCAGCAGTCGACCGAGCCAAGAGACCCAGTACTTC. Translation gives CASSRPSQETQYF.

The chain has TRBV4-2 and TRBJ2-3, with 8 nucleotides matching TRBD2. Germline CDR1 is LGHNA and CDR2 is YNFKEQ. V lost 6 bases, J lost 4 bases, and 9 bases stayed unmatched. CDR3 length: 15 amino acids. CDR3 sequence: CASSPVGGGSDTQYF. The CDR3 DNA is TGTGCCAGCAGTCCCGTCGGGGGGGGCTCAGATACGCAGTATTTT.

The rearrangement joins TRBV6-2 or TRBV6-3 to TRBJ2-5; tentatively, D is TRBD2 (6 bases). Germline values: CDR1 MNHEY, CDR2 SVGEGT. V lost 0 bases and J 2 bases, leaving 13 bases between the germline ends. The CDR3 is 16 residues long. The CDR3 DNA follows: TGTGCCAGCAGTTACTCCTCCCTTGCGGGGCAAGAGACCCAGTACTTC. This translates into CASSYSSLAGQETQYF.

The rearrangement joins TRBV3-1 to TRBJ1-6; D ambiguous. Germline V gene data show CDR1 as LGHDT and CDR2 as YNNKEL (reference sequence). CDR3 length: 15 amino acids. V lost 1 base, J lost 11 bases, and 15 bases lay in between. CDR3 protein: CASSQVIWGQTPLHF. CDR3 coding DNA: TGTGCCAGCAGCCAAGTTATTTGGGGTCAAACACCCCTCCACTTT.

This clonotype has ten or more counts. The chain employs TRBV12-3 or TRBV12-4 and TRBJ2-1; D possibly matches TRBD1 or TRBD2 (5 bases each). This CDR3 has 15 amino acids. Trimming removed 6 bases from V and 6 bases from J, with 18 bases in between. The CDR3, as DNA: TGTGCCAGCAGACTCCGGGACCCTGGGCCCAATGAGCAGTTCTTC. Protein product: CASRLRDPGPNEQFF.

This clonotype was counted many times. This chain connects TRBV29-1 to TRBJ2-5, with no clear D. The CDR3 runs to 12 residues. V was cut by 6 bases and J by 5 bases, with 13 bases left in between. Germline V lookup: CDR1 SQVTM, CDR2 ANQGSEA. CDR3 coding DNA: TGCAGCGTGACCCTCGGCTATGAGACCCAGTACTTC. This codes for CSVTLGYETQYF.

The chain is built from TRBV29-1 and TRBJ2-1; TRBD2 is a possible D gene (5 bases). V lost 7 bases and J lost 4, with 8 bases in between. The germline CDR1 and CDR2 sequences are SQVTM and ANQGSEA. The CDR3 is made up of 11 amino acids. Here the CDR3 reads CSGTGYNEQFF. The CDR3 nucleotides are TGCAGCGGGACTGGATACAATGAGCAGTTCTTC.

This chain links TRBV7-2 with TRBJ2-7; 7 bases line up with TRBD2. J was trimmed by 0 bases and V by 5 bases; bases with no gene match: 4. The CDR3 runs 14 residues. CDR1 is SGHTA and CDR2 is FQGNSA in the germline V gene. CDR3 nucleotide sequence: TGTGCCAGCAGCACGGGGACTACCTCCTACGAGCAGTACTTC. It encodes CASSTGTTSYEQYF.

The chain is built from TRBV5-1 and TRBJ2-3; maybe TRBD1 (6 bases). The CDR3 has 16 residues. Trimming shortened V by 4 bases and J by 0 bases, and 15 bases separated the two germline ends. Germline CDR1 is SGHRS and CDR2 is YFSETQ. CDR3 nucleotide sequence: TGCGCCAGCAGCGTTCTTGGGACACTAAGCACAGATACGCAGTATTTT. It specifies CASSVLGTLSTDTQYF.

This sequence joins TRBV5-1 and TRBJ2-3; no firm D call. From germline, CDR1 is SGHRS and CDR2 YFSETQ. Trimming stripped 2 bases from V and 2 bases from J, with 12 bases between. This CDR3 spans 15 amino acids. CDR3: CASSFGRTYTDTQYF. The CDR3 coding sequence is TGCGCCAGCAGCTTTGGGCGGACCTACACAGATACGCAGTATTTT.

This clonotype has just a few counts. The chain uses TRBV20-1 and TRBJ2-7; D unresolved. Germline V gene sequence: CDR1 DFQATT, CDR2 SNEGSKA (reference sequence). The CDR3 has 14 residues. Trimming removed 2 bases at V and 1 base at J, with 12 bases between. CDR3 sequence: CSARKPGRSYEQYF. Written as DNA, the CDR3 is TGCAGTGCTAGAAAACCAGGACGATCCTACGAGCAGTACTTC.

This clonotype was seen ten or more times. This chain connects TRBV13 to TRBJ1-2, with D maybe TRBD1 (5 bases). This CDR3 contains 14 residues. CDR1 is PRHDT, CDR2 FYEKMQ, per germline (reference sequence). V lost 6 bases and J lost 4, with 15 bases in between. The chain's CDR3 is CASREGVGLYGYTF. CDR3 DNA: TGTGCCAGCAGAGAAGGCGTGGGGCTCTATGGCTACACCTTC.